This T cell receptor beta chain was found in a study of blood T cell repertoires in COVID-19. About the research overall: Samples came from the United States, Italy and Spain, spanning acute and convalescent COVID-19.

Profiled with immunoSEQ multiplex PCR; TCRdb holds only in-frame clones, not every one. The sample has roughly 340,000 clones; roughly 90% are singletons. Germline values: CDR1 LGHDT, CDR2 YNNKEL (reference sequence). The CDR3 is made up of 14 amino acids. J lost 7 bases, V lost 0 bases, and 6 bases had no gene match. The material sequenced was peripheral blood. The V and J genes are TRBV3-1 (or the pseudogene TRBV3-2) and TRBJ2-7; 7 nucleotides align to TRBD2. The source is a woman in her 70s with COVID-19, enrolled during active disease. The CDR3 region has the DNA TGTGCCAGCAGCCAAGATGGGGGAGGGCAGGAGCAGTACTTC. It encodes CASSQDGGGQEQYF.